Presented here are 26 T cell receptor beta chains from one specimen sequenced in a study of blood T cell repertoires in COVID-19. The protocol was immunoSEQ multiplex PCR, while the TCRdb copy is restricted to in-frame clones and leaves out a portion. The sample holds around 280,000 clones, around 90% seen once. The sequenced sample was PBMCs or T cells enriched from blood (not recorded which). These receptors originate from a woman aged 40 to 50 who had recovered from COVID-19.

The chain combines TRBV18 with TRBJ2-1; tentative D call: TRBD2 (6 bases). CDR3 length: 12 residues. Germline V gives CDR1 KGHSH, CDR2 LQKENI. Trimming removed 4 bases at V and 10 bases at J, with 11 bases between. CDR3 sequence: CASSRYREEQFF. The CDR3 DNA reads TGTGCCAGCTCACGCTACCGGGAGGAGCAGTTCTTC.

CDR3 residues: CSASDRTSGRYNEQFF. The CDR3 region has the DNA TGCAGTGCTAGTGATCGGACTAGCGGGAGATACAATGAGCAGTTCTTC. The chain has TRBV20-1 and TRBJ2-1; TRBD2 aligns across 13 bases. The CDR3 contains 16 residues. The J segment lost 4 bases and the V segment lost 3 bases, leaving 6 bases of the junction unmatched. The germline V gene has CDR1 DFQATT and CDR2 SNEGSKA (reference sequence).

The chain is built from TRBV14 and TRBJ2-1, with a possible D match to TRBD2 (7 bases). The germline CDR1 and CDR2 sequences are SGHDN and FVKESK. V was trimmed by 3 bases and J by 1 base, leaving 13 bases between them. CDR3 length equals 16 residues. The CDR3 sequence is CASSHLSGTSYNEQFF. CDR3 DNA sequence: TGTGCCAGCAGCCACCTAAGCGGGACATCCTACAATGAGCAGTTCTTC.

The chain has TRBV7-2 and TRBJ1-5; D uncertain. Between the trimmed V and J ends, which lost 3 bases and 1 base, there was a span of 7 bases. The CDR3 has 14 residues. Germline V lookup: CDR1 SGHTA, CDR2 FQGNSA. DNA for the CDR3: TGTGCCAGCAGCTTCTGGGAGAGCAATCAGCCCCAGCATTTT. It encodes CASSFWESNQPQHF.

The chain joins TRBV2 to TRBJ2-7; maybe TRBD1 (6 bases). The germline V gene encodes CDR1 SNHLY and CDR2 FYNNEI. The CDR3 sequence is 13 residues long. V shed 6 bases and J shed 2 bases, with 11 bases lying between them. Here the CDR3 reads CASRRRDTYEQYF. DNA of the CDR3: TGTGCCAGCAGAAGACGGGACACCTACGAGCAGTACTTC.

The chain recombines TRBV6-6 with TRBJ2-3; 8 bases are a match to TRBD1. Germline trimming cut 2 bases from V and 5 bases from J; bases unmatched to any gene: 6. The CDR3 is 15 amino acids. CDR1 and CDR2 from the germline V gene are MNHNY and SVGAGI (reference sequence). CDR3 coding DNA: TGTGCCAGCAGTTACACGCAGGGGGCAGGAGATACGCAGTATTTT. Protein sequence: CASSYTQGAGDTQYF.

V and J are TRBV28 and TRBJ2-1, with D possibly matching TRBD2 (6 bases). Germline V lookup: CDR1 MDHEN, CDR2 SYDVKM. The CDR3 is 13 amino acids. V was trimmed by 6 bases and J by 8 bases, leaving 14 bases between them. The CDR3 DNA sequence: TGTGCCAGCAGACGAGGGACTTATCATGAGCAGTTCTTC. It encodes CASRRGTYHEQFF.

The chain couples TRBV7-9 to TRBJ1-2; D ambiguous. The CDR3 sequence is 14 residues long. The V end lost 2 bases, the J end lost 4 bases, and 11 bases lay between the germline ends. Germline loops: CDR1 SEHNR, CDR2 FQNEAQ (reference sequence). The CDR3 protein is CASSLMSGSYGYTF. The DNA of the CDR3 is TGTGCCAGCAGCTTAATGTCCGGGTCCTATGGCTACACCTTC.

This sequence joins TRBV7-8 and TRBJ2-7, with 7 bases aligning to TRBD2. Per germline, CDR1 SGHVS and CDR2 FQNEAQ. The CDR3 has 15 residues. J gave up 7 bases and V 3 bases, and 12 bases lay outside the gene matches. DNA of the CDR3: TGTGCCAGCAGCTTGTTAAGGGAGGGTCGTAGAGAGCAGTACTTC. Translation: CASSLLREGRREQYF.

The CDR3 nucleotides are TGTGCCAGCAGTTCCCTGGGACTAGCGTTCACCTACGAGCAGTACTTC. Its protein product is CASSSLGLAFTYEQYF. This chain joins TRBV6-6 and TRBJ2-7, with 10 bases matching TRBD2. This CDR3 has 16 residues. V shed 4 bases, J shed 2 bases, and the junction held 8 bases outside the gene matches. CDR1 and CDR2 (germline): MNHNY, SVGAGI (reference sequence).

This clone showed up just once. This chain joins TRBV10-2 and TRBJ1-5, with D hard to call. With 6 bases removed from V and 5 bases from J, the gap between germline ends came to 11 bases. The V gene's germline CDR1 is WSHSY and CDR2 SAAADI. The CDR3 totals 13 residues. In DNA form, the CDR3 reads TGCGCCAGCAGAATTGGGGAGGATCAGCCCCAGCATTTT. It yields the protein CASRIGEDQPQHF.

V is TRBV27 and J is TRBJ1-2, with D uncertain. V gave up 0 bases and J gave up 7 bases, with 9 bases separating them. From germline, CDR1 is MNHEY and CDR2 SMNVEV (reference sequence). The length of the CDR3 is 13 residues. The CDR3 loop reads CASSLSQVGGYTF. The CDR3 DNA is TGTGCCAGCAGTTTATCGCAGGTTGGTGGCTACACCTTC.

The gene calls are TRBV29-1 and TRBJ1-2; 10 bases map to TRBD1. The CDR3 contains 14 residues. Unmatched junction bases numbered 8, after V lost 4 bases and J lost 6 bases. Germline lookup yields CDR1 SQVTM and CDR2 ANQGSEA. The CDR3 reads CSVVYPDRGHGYTF. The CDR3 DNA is TGCAGCGTTGTATACCCAGACAGGGGGCATGGCTACACCTTC.

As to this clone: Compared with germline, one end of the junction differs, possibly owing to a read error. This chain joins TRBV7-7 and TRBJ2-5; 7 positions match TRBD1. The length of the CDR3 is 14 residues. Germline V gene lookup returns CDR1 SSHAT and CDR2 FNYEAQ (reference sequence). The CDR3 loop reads CASSSPGQSGTQYF. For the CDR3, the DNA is TGTGCTAGCAGCTCTCCGGGACAGTCAGGGACCCAGTACTTC.

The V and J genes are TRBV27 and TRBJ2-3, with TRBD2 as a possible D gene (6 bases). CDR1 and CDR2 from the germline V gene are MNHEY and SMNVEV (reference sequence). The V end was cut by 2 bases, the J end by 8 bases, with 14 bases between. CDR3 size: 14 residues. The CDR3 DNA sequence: TGTGCCAGCAGTTTAATGGGGGGTCCGGGTACGCAGTATTTT. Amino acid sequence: CASSLMGGPGTQYF.

Here the CDR3 DNA reads TGTGCCAGCTTTTGGGGCCAAGGGAACACTGAAGCTTTCTTT. Encoded protein: CASFWGQGNTEAFF. The chain combines TRBV28 with TRBJ1-1; D possibly corresponds to TRBD1 (5 bases). The CDR3 has 14 residues. The V end lost 8 bases, the J end lost 1 base, and 14 bases lay between the germline ends. Germline CDR1 is MDHEN and CDR2 is SYDVKM.

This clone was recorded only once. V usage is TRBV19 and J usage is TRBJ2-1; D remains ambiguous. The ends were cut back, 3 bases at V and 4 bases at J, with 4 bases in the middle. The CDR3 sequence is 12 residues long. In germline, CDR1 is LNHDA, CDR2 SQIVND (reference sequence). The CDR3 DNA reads TGTGCCAGTAGTATTCAATACAATGAGCAGTTCTTC. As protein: CASSIQYNEQFF. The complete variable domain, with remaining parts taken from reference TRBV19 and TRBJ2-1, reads DGGITQSPKYLFRKEGQNVTLSCEQNLNHDAMYWYRQDPGQGLRLIYYSQIVNDFQKGDIAEGYSVSREKKESFPLTVTSAQKNPTAFYLCASSIQYNEQFFGPGTRLTVL.

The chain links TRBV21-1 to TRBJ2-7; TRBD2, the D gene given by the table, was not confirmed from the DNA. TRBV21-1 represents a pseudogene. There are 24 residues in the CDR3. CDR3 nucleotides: TGTGCCCCCCCTAGTTGCGCGCTCGGAGGGGGGGATAGCGGGCCTAAGCCTAACTCCTACGAGCAGTACTTC. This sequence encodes CAPPSCALGGGDSGPKPNSYEQYF.

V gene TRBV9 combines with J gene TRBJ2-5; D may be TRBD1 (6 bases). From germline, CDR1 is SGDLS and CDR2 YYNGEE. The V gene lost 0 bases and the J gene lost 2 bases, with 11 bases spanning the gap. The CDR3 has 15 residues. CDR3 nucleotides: TGTGCCAGCAGCGTAGGGAGGACAGCGCAAGAGACCCAGTACTTC. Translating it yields CASSVGRTAQETQYF. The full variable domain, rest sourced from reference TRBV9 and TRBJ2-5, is DSGVTQTPKHLITATGQRVTLRCSPRSGDLSVYWYQQSLDQGLQFLIQYYNGEERAKGNILERFSAQQFPDLHSELNLSSLELGDSALYFCASSVGRTAQETQYFGPGTRLLVL.

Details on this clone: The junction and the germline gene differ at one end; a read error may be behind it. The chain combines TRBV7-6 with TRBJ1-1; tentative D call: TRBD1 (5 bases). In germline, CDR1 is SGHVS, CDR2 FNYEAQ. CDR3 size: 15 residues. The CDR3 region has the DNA TGTGTCAGCAGCTTAGAGCAGGGCTTGGGGACTGAAGCTTTCTTT. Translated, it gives CVSSLEQGLGTEAFF.

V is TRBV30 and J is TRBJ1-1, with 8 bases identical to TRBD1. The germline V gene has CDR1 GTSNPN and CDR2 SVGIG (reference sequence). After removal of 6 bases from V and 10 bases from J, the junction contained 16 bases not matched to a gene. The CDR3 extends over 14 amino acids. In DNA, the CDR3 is TGTGCCTGCTCCCCCAGGGGGCGGACCCCGCGAGCTTTCTTT. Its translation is CACSPRGRTPRAFF.

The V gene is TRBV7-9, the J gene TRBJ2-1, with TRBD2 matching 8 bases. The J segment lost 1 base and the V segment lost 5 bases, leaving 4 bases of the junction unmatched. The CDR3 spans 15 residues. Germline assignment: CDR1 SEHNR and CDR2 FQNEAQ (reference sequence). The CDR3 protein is CASSPAGESYNEQFF. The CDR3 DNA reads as TGTGCCAGCAGCCCAGCGGGAGAGTCCTACAATGAGCAGTTCTTC. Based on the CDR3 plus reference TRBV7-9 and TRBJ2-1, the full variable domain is DTGVSQNPRHKITKRGQNVTFRCDPISEHNRLYWYRQTLGQGPEFLTYFQNEAQLEKSRLLSDRFSAERPKGSFSTLEIQRTEQGDSAMYLCASSPAGESYNEQFFGPGTRLTVL.

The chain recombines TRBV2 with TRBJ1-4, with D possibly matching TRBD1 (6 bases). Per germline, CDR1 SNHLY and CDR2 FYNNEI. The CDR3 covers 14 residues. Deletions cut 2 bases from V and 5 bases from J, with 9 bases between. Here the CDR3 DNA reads TGTGCCAGCAGTGAAAGAACAGGGAATGAAAAACTGTTTTTT. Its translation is CASSERTGNEKLFF.

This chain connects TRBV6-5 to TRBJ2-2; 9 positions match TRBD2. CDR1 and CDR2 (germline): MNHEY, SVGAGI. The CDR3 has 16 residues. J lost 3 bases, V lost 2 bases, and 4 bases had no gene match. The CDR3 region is CASSYNSGSYTGELFF. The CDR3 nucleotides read TGTGCCAGCAGTTACAATAGCGGGAGTTACACCGGGGAGCTGTTTTTT.

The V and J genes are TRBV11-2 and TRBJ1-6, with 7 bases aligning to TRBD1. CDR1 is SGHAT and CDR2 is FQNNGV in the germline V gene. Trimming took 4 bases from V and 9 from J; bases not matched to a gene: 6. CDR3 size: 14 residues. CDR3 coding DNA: TGTGCCAGCAGCTACGCGGACAGGACTTCACCCCTCCACTTT. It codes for CASSYADRTSPLHF.

The CDR3 DNA is TGTGCCAGCAGCCCAAGCCTAAGCTCCTACAATGAGCAGTTCTTC. Translated: CASSPSLSSYNEQFF. The genes are TRBV7-3 and TRBJ2-1; D gene uncertain. The CDR3 spans 15 residues. Per germline, CDR1 SGHTA and CDR2 FQGTGA. Trimming took off 5 bases at V and 0 bases at J, with 11 bases between the two ends.